The text below deals with one T cell receptor beta chain. What it binds is not known. PCR amplification relied on 60 Vbeta primers (plus 13 Jbeta primers). The data were produced by immunoSEQ multiplex PCR, yet TCRdb's version contains in-frame clones alone and is incomplete. The sample carries about 180,000 clones, around 76% recorded once. The data belong to a study of cytomegalovirus exposure and HLA in healthy donors. Overall study findings and caveats: Upon later analysis, TCR association rates were observed to vary by HLA locus, being highest for DRB1 and lowest for HLA-C.

The sequence was obtained from a middle-aged man in good health and CMV-seronegative. Material: PBMCs.

The CDR3 sequence: CASSYRSQPQHF. CDR3 DNA: TGTGCCAGCAGTTACAGGTCGCAGCCCCAGCATTTT. The chain employs TRBV28 and TRBJ1-5, with TRBD1 as a possible D gene (5 bases). Germline assignment: CDR1 MDHEN and CDR2 SYDVKM. This CDR3 comprises 12 residues. The V end lost 4 bases, the J end lost 7 bases, and 8 bases lay between the germline ends.